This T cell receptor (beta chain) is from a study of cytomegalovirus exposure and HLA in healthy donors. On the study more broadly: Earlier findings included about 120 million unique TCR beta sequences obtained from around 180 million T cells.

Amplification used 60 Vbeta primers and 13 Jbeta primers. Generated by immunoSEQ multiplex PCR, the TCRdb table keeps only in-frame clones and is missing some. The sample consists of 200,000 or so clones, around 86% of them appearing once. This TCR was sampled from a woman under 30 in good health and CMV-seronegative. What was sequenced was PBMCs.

CDR3 bases: TGCGCCAGCAGCTCCGGGACAGGGATGATCAATGAGCAGTTCTTC. Translating gives CASSSGTGMINEQFF. This chain connects TRBV5-1 to TRBJ2-1, with TRBD1 identical over 9 bases. Germline loops: CDR1 SGHRS, CDR2 YFSETQ. This CDR3 has 15 residues. Trimming removed 3 bases from V and 6 bases from J; junction bases left unmatched: 7.